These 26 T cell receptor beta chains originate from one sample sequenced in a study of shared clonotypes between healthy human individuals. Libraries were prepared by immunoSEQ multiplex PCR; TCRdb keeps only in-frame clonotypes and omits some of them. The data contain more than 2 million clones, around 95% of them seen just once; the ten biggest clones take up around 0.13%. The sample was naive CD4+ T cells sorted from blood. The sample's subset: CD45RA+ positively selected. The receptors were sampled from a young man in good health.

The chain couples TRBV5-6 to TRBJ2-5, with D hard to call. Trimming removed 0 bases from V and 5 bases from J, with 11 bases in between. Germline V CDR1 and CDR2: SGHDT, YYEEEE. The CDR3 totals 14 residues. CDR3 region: CASSLVMRAETQYF. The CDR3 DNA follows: TGTGCCAGCAGCTTGGTCATGCGTGCGGAGACCCAGTACTTC.

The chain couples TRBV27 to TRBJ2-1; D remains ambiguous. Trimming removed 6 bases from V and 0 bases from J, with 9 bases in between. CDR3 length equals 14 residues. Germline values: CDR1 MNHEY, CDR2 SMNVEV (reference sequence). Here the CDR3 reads CASRPSSSYNEQFF. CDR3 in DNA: TGTGCCAGCAGACCCTCGAGCTCCTACAATGAGCAGTTCTTC.

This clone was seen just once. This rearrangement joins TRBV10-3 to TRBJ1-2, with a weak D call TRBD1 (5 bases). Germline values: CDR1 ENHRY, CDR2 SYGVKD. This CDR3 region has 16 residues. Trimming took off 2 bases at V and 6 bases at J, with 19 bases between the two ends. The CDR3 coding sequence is TGTGCCATCAGTGAGCGACAGATGTTGGGAGAAAATGGCTACACCTTC. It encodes CAISERQMLGENGYTF.

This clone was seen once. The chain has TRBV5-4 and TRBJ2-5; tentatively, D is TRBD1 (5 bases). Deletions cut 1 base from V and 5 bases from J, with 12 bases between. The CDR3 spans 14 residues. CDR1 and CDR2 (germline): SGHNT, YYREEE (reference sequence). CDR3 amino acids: CASSLSRVWETQYF. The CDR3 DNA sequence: TGTGCCAGCAGCTTGAGCAGGGTGTGGGAGACCCAGTACTTC. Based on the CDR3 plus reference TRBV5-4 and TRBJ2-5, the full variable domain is ETGVTQSPTHLIKTRGQQVTLRCSSQSGHNTVSWYQQALGQGPQFIFQYYREEENGRGNFPPRFSGLQFPNYSSELNVNALELDDSALYLCASSLSRVWETQYFGPGTRLLVL.

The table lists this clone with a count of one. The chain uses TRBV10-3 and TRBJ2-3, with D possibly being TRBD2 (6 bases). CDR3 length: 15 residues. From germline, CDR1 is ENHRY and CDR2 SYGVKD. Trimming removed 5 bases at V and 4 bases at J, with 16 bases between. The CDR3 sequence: CAISSTGSPSDTQYF. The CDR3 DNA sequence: TGTGCCATCAGTTCAACCGGGAGTCCTTCAGATACGCAGTATTTT.

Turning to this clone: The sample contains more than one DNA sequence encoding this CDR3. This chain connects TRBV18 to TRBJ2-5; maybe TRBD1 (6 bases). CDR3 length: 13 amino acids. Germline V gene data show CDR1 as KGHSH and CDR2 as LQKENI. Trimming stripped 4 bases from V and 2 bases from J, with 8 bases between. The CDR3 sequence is CASSRGQQETQYF. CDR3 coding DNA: TGTGCCAGCTCACGAGGACAGCAAGAGACCCAGTACTTC.

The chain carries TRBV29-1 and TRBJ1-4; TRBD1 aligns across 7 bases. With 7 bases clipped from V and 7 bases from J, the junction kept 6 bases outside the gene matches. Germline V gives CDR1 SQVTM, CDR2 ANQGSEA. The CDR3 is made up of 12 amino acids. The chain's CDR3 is CSARQGGEKLFF. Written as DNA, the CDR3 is TGCAGCGCTCGACAGGGCGGTGAAAAACTGTTTTTT. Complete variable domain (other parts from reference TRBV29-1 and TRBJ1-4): SAVISQKPSRDICQRGTSLTIQCQVDSQVTMMFWYRQQPGQSLTLIATANQGSEATYESGFVIDKFPISRPNLTFSTLTVSNMSPEDSSIYLCSARQGGEKLFFGSGTQLSVL.

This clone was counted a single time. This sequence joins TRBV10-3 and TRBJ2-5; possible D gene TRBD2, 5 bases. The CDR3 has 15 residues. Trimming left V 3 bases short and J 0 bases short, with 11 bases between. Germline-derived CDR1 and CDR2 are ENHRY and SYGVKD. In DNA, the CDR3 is TGTGCCATCAGTGATAGCCCGGACTACCAAGAGACCCAGTACTTC. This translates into CAISDSPDYQETQYF.

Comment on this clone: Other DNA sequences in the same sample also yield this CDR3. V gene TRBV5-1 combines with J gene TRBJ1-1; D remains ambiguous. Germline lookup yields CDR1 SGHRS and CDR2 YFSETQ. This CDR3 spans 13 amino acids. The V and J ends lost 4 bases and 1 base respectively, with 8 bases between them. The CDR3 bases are TGCGCCAGCAGCCCCAGCGGGAACACTGAAGCTTTCTTT. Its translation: CASSPSGNTEAFF.

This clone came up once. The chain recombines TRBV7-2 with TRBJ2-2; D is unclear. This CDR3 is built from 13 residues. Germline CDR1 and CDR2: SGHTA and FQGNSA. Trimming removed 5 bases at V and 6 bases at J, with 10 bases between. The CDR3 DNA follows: TGTGCCAGCAGCCCCCTCTTTTCCGGGGAGCTGTTTTTT. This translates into CASSPLFSGELFF.

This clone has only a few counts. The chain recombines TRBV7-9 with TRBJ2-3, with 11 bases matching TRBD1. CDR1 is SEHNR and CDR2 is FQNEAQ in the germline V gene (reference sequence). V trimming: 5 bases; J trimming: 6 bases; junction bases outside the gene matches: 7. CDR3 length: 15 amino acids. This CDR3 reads CASSTGTGGWDTQYF. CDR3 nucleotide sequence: TGTGCCAGCAGCACCGGGACAGGGGGATGGGATACGCAGTATTTT. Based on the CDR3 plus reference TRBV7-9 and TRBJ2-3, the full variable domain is DTGVSQNPRHKITKRGQNVTFRCDPISEHNRLYWYRQTLGQGPEFLTYFQNEAQLEKSRLLSDRFSAERPKGSFSTLEIQRTEQGDSAMYLCASSTGTGGWDTQYFGPGTRLTVL.

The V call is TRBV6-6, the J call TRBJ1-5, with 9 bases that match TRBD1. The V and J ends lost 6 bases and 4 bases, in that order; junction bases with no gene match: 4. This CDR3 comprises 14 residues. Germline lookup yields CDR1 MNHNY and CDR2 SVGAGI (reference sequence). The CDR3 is CASSNRGQNQPQHF. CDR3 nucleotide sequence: TGTGCCAGCAGCAACAGGGGGCAGAATCAGCCCCAGCATTTT.

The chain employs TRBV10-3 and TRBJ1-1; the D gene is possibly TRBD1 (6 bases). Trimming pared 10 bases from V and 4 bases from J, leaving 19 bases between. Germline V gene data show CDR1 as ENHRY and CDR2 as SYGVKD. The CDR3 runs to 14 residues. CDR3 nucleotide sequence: TGTGCCACCACAAACGGGACAATAGGCACTGAAGCTTTCTTT. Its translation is CATTNGTIGTEAFF.

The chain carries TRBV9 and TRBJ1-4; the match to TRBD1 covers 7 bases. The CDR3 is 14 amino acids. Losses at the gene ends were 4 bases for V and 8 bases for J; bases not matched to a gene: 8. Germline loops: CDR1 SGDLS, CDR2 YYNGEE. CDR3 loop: CASSKGQSGEKLFF. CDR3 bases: TGTGCCAGCAGCAAGGGACAGAGTGGGGAAAAACTGTTTTTT.

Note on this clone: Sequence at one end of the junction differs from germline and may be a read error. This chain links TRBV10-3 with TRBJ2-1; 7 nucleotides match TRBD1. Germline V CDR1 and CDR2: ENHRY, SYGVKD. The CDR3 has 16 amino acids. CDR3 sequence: CAISEDGTAVYDEQFF. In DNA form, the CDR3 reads TGTGCCATCAGTGAGGACGGGACAGCGGTCTACGATGAGCAGTTCTTC.

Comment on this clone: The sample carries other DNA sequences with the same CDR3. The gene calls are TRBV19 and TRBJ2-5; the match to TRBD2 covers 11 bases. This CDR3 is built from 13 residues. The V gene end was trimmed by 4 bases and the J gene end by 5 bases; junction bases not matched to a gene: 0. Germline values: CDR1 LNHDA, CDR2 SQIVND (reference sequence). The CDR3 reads CASSTSGRETQYF. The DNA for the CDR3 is TGTGCCAGTAGTACTAGCGGGAGGGAGACCCAGTACTTC.

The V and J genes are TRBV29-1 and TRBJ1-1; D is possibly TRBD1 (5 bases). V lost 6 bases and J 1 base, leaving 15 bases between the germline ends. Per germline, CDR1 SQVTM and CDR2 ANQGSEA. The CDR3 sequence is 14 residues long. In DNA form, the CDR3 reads TGCAGCGTCAAGCCGGGGGGTACGAACACTGAAGCTTTCTTT. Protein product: CSVKPGGTNTEAFF.

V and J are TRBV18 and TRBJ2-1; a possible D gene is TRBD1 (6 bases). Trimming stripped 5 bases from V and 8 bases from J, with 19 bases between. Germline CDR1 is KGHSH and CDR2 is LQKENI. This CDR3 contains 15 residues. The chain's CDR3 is CASSERAGETDEQFF. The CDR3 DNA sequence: TGTGCCAGCTCAGAAAGGGCAGGGGAGACGGATGAGCAGTTCTTC.

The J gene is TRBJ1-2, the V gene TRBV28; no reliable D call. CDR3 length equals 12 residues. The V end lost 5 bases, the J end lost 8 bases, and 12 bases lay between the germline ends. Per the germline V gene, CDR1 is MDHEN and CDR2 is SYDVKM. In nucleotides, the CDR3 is TGTGCCAGCAGTCCTCCGAATAGGGGCTACACCTTC. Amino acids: CASSPPNRGYTF.

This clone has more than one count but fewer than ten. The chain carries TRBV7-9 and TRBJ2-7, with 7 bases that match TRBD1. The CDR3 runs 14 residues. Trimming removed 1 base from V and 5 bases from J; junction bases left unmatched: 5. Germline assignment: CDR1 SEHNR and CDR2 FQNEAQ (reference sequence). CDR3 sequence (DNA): TGTGCCAGCAGCTTAGGACAGGGTGGAAACGAGCAGTACTTC. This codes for CASSLGQGGNEQYF.

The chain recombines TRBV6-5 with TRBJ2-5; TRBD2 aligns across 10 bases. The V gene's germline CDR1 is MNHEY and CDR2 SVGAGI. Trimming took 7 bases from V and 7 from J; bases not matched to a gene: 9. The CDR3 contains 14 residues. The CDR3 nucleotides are TGTGCCAGCACGGGAGCGGGAGGGCCCGGGACCCAGTACTTC. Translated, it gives CASTGAGGPGTQYF.

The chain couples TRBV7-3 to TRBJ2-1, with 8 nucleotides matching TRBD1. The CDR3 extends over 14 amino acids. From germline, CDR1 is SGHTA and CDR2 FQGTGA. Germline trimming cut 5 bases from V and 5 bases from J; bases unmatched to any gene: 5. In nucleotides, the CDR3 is TGTGCCAGCAGCCGGACAGGGTTTAACAATGAGCAGTTCTTC. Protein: CASSRTGFNNEQFF.

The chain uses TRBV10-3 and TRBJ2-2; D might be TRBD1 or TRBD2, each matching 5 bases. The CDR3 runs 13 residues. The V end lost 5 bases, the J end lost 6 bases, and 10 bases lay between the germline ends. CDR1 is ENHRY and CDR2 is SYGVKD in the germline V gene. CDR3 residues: CAISLLGAGELFF. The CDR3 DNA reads TGTGCCATCAGTCTCCTGGGGGCCGGGGAGCTGTTTTTT.

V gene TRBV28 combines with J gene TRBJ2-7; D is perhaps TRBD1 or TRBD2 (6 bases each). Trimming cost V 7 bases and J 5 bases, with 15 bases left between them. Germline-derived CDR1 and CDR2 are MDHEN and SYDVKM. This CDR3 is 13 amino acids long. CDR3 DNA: TGTGCCAGCACCTCTGGAGGGGGGAACGAGCAGTACTTC. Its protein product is CASTSGGGNEQYF.

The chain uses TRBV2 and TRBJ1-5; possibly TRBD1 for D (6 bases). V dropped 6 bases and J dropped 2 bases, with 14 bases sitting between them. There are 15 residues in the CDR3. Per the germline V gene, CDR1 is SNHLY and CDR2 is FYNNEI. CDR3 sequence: CASSSQGRGNQPQHF. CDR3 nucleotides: TGTGCCAGCAGCTCACAGGGTCGGGGCAATCAGCCCCAGCATTTT.

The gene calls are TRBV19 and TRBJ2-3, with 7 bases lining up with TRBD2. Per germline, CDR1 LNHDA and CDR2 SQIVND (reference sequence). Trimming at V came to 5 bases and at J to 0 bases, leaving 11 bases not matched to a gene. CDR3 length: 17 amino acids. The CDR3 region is CASSAWEGRASTDTQYF. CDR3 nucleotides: TGTGCCAGTAGTGCCTGGGAGGGCCGGGCTAGCACAGATACGCAGTATTTT.